This paragraph covers one TCR beta chain sequence. This specimen comes from a study of blood T cells in healthy people across ages. Primed by a sample-barcoded 5' primer and a J-beta primer mix, a second PCR proceeded for 7 to 11 cycles. MiXCR was run by TCRdb on the 5' RACE reads, yielding one entry per CDR3 protein. The repertoire has 600,000 to 1,000,000 distinct CDR3 sequences, over 45% of them found once; the top ten carry around 20%. Trimming cost V 5 bases and J 6 bases; bases outside gene matches: 12. Germline-derived CDR1 and CDR2 are SGHVS and FQNEAQ. This CDR3 has 16 residues. The chain has TRBV7-8 and TRBJ2-1, with 8 bases matching TRBD1. The TCR was taken from a man younger than 45 in good health. What was sequenced was blood. The CDR3 DNA sequence: TGTGCCAGCAGCATCGCAGGGGGCGGAGGGTGCAATGAGCAGTTCTTC. As protein: CASSIAGGGGCNEQFF.